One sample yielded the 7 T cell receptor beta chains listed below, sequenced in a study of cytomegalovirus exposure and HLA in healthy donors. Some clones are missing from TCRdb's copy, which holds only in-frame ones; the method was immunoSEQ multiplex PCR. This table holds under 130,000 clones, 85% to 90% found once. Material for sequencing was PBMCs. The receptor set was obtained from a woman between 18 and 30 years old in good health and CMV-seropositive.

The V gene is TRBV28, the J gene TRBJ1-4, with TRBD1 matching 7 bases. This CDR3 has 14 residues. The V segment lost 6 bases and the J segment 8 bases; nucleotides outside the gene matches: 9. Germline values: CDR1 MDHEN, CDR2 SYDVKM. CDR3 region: CASRPQGGMEKLFF. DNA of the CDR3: TGTGCCAGCAGACCTCAGGGGGGTATGGAAAAACTGTTTTTT.

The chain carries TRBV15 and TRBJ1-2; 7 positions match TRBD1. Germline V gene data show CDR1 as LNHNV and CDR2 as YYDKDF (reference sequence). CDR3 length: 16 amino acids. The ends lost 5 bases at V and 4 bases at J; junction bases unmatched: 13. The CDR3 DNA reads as TGTGCCACCAGCGGATTTAACAGGGGCCCGGGCTATGGCTACACCTTC. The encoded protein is CATSGFNRGPGYGYTF.

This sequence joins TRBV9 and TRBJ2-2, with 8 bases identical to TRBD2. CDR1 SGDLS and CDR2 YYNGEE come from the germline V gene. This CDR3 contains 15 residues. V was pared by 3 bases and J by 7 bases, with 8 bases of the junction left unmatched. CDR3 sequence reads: CASSASGGHNGELFF. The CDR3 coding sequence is TGTGCCAGCAGCGCCTCGGGGGGGCATAACGGGGAGCTGTTTTTT.

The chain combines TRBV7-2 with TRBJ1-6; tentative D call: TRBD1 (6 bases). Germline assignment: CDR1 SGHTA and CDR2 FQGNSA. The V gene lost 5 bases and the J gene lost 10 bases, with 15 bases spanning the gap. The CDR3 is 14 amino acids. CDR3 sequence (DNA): TGTGCCAGCAGCCCTGGACAGAAGGAATCACCCCTCCACTTT. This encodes CASSPGQKESPLHF.

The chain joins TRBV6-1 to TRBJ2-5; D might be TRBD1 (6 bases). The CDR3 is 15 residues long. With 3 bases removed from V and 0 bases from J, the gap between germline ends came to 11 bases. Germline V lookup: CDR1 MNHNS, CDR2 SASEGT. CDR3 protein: CASSDVRGNQETQYF. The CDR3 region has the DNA TGTGCCAGCAGTGACGTCAGGGGAAACCAAGAGACCCAGTACTTC.

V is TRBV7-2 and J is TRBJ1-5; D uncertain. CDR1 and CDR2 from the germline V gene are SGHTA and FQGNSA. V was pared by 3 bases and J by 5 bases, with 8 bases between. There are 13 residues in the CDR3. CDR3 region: CASSFDRYQPQHF. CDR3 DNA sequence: TGTGCCAGCAGCTTTGATCGGTATCAGCCCCAGCATTTT.

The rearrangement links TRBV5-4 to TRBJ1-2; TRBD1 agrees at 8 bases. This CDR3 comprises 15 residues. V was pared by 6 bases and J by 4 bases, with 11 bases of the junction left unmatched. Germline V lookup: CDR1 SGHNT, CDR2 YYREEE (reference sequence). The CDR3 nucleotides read TGTGCCAGCATCAGACAGGACAGGGCCGGCTATGGCTACACCTTC. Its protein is CASIRQDRAGYGYTF.